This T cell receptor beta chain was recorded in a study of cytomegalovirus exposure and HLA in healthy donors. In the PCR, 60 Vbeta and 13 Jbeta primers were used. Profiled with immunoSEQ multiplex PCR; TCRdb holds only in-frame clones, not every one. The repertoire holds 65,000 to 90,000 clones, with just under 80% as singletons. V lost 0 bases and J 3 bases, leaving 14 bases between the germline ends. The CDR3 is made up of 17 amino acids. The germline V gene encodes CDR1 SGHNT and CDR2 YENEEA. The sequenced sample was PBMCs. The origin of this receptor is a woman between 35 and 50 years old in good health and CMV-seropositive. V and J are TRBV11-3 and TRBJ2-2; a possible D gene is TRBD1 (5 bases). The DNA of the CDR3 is TGTGCCAGCAGCTTAGATCAGGGCGGAGCTTACACCGGGGAGCTGTTTTTT. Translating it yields CASSLDQGGAYTGELFF.